One and the same sample provided the 27 T cell receptor beta chains below, sequenced in a study of T cells in Graves' hyperthyroidism and ophthalmopathy (dated by TCRdb to about 2019). Libraries were made using multiplex PCR. Sequencing was performed on an Illumina HiSeq 2000. Amplification of TCR beta CDR3 regions was carried out from RNA transcripts. A first-round RT-PCR of the TCR CDR3 used the HTBI primer set with the Qiagen OneStep RT-PCR kit. The raw public reads went through TCRdb reprocessing: fastp at Q25, MiXCR clone calling, in-frame beta chains kept. Each entry merges the rows of one CDR3 protein and shows their most common DNA and genes. Within this sample are some 180,000 distinct CDR3 sequences, with about a sixth of them counted one time only. The ten largest make up 53% of the sample. Sequenced sample: blood. All receptors come from a woman aged 50 to 60 with Graves' hyperthyroidism.

This clonotype has ten or more counts. V is TRBV6-1 and J is TRBJ2-5; a possible D gene is TRBD1 (6 bases). V lost 5 bases to trimming and J lost 3 bases, with 22 bases between them. Germline CDR1 is MNHNS and CDR2 is SASEGT. The CDR3 contains 17 residues. The CDR3 here is CASSKTSGTQEKETQYF. DNA of the CDR3: TGTGCCAGCAGTAAGACATCCGGGACACAAGAAAAAGAGACCCAGTACTTC.

The sample holds many counts of this clonotype. The chain combines TRBV2 with TRBJ2-3; 8 positions match TRBD2. The length of the CDR3 is 15 residues. V dropped 8 bases and J dropped 6; count of bases not matched to a gene: 13. From germline, CDR1 is SNHLY and CDR2 FYNNEI. DNA of the CDR3: TGTGCCAGCCGGACTAGCTCACTCCTTCGCGATACGCAGTATTTT. Amino acid sequence: CASRTSSLLRDTQYF.

In this sample, this clonotype turned up a few times. The V gene is TRBV6-1, the J gene TRBJ1-5; the D is unclear. Trimming removed 4 bases from V and 0 bases from J, with 10 bases in between. The CDR3 spans 15 residues. In germline, CDR1 is MNHNS, CDR2 SASEGT. CDR3 in DNA: TGTGCCAGCAGTGGAGAAAGGGTTAGCAATCAGCCCCAGCATTTT. The encoded protein is CASSGERVSNQPQHF.

The chain recombines TRBV12-3 or TRBV12-4 with TRBJ2-1, with no clear D. The CDR3 runs to 15 residues. Trimming removed 2 bases from V and 11 bases from J, with 19 bases in between. CDR3 region: CASSLYYHDVDKQFF. The CDR3 nucleotides read TGTGCCAGCAGTTTATACTATCACGATGTGGATAAGCAGTTCTTC.

This clonotype showed up many times. This rearrangement joins TRBV7-2 to TRBJ2-1; D perhaps matches TRBD2 (5 bases). The CDR3 has 16 amino acids. V dropped 3 bases and J dropped 0 bases, with 12 bases sitting between them. The germline V gene encodes CDR1 SGHTA and CDR2 FQGNSA. CDR3 residues: CASSLNSGSSYNEQFF. The DNA of the CDR3 is TGTGCCAGCAGCTTGAACTCTGGGAGCTCCTACAATGAGCAGTTCTTC.

In its sample, this clonotype was seen many times. The chain is built from TRBV7-2 and TRBJ1-2; the match to TRBD1 covers 7 bases. The V gene end was trimmed by 1 base and the J gene end by 14 bases; junction bases not matched to a gene: 4. Germline lookup yields CDR1 SGHTA and CDR2 FQGNSA. CDR3 length equals 11 residues. CDR3 region: CASSLEGAKTF. CDR3 nucleotides: TGTGCCAGCAGCTTAGAGGGGGCGAAGACCTTC.

There are many counts of this clonotype. This sequence joins TRBV3-1 and TRBJ2-1; a weak D match, TRBD2 (6 bases). Between the trimmed V and J ends, which lost 3 bases and 0 bases, there was a span of 6 bases. This CDR3 spans 14 amino acids. The V gene's germline CDR1 is LGHDT and CDR2 YNNKEL (reference sequence). CDR3 region: CASSQRDSYNEQFF. CDR3 DNA: TGTGCCAGCAGCCAGCGGGACTCCTACAATGAGCAGTTCTTC.

This clonotype was picked up a small number of times. Here the CDR3 DNA reads TGCGCCAGCAGCTTGGCTAGCGGGAATACGCAGTATTTT. Translation gives CASSLASGNTQYF. The chain recombines TRBV5-1 with TRBJ2-3; 9 bases match TRBD2. Unmatched junction bases numbered 0, after V lost 0 bases and J lost 7 bases. CDR3 length: 13 amino acids. The germline gives CDR1 SGHRS, CDR2 YFSETQ.

V and J are TRBV9 and TRBJ2-5; 7 nucleotides align to TRBD2. CDR3 size: 16 residues. V lost 4 bases and J lost 3; bases outside the gene matches: 12. The germline gives CDR1 SGDLS, CDR2 YYNGEE. CDR3 coding DNA: TGTGCCAGCAGCTTAAGAACGGGGGGTACTAAAGAGACCCAGTACTTC. Its translation: CASSLRTGGTKETQYF.

This clonotype was detected ten times or more. This sequence joins TRBV15 and TRBJ2-7; either TRBD1 or TRBD2 may supply D (5 bases each). The CDR3 has 14 residues. V was cut by 1 base and J by 5 bases, with 12 bases left in between. Per the germline V gene, CDR1 is LNHNV and CDR2 is YYDKDF (reference sequence). The chain's CDR3 is CATSRATGLNEQYF. The CDR3 DNA reads TGTGCCACCAGCAGAGCCACGGGGCTAAACGAGCAGTACTTC.

Many counts were recorded for this clonotype. The V call is TRBV5-1, the J call TRBJ1-1, with 9 bases aligning to TRBD1. V was pared by 2 bases and J by 0 bases, with 11 bases of the junction left unmatched. This CDR3 spans 18 amino acids. Looked up from germline, CDR1 is SGHRS and CDR2 is YFSETQ. CDR3 residues: CASSFGFRTGDMNTEAFF. CDR3 DNA sequence: TGCGCCAGCAGCTTTGGGTTCCGGACAGGGGACATGAACACTGAAGCTTTCTTT.

This clonotype appeared many times. The V and J genes are TRBV12-3 or TRBV12-4 and TRBJ1-1, with D perhaps matching TRBD1 (5 bases). V was cut by 6 bases and J by 5 bases, with 13 bases left in between. The CDR3 consists of 13 residues. In DNA, the CDR3 is TGTGCCAGCAGCTGGGCCGGGACGACTGAAGCTTTCTTT. Protein: CASSWAGTTEAFF.

A few counts support this clonotype. V is TRBV12-3 or TRBV12-4 and J is TRBJ1-2; 9 bases fit TRBD1. V lost 5 bases, J lost 5 bases, and 6 bases stayed unmatched. This CDR3 comprises 14 residues. The CDR3 loop reads CASSPLGQGYGYTF. The CDR3 nucleotides read TGTGCCAGCAGTCCACTGGGACAGGGATATGGCTACACCTTC.

V is TRBV19 and J is TRBJ1-2; TRBD1 matches at 9 bases. This CDR3 comprises 13 residues. Germline V gene data show CDR1 as LNHDA and CDR2 as SQIVND (reference sequence). V was pared by 3 bases and J by 4 bases, with 0 bases of the junction left unmatched. CDR3 nucleotides: TGTGCCAGTAGTATGGGACAGGGCTATGGCTACACCTTC. Its protein is CASSMGQGYGYTF.

This chain's CDR3 is CASSGTGSTGELFF. CDR3 DNA sequence: TGTGCCAGCAGTGGGACTGGGAGTACCGGGGAGCTGTTTTTT. The chain links TRBV2 to TRBJ2-2; a weak D match, TRBD2 (5 bases). Trimming pared 4 bases from V and 5 bases from J, leaving 11 bases between. Germline values: CDR1 SNHLY, CDR2 FYNNEI. CDR3 length: 14 amino acids. Filled out from reference TRBV2 and TRBJ2-2, the complete variable domain reads EPEVTQTPSHQVTQMGQEVILRCVPISNHLYFYWYRQILGQKVEFLVSFYNNEISEKSEIFDDQFSVERPDGSNFTLKIRSTKLEDSAMYFCASSGTGSTGELFFGEGSRLTVL.

This clonotype was detected a few times. This chain uses TRBV7-2 with TRBJ1-2, with D uncertain. Germline assignment: CDR1 SGHTA and CDR2 FQGNSA. V was cut by 5 bases and J by 3 bases, with 7 bases left in between. The CDR3 runs to 12 residues. CDR3 in DNA: TGTGCCAGCAGCCCTGGACACTATGGCTACACCTTC. Translating gives CASSPGHYGYTF.

This clonotype was counted many times. The chain has TRBV11-2 and TRBJ2-3; 11 bases agree with TRBD1. This CDR3 is 16 amino acids long. Germline CDR1 SGHAT, CDR2 FQNNGV. V lost 1 base, J lost 5 bases, and 5 bases stayed unmatched. The CDR3 DNA sequence: TGTGCCAGCAGCTTAGGGACGGGACAGGGGGAAGATACGCAGTATTTT. Translated: CASSLGTGQGEDTQYF.

CDR3 coding DNA: TGTGCCAGCAGTCCCCCCGGGACTAGCGGGTCACAAGAGACCCAGTACTTC. Residues: CASSPPGTSGSQETQYF. The V call is TRBV6-1, the J call TRBJ2-5; 12 nucleotides align to TRBD2. V gave up 5 bases and J gave up 2 bases; unmatched junction bases: 9. The CDR3 length is 17 residues. CDR1 and CDR2 (germline): MNHNS, SASEGT.

This clonotype was seen at least ten times. This chain joins TRBV13 and TRBJ2-1; 9 nucleotides match TRBD2. The V gene's germline CDR1 is PRHDT and CDR2 FYEKMQ (reference sequence). V lost 5 bases and J lost 2; bases outside the gene matches: 7. CDR3 size: 16 residues. CDR3 residues: CASSPKREEPYNEQFF. The CDR3 DNA reads TGTGCCAGCAGCCCCAAGCGGGAGGAGCCCTACAATGAGCAGTTCTTC.

The chain recombines TRBV28 with TRBJ2-6; D might be TRBD1 (5 bases). Trimming stripped 5 bases from V and 2 bases from J, with 10 bases between. Looked up from germline, CDR1 is MDHEN and CDR2 is SYDVKM. This CDR3 spans 15 amino acids. The CDR3 sequence: CASSRPGTGANVLTF. The DNA for the CDR3 is TGTGCCAGCAGTCGTCCAGGGACTGGGGCCAACGTCCTGACTTTC.

In DNA form, the CDR3 reads TGCGCCAGCAGCTCCCACTACTCTGGGGCCAACGTCCTGACTTTC. This sequence encodes CASSSHYSGANVLTF. The V gene is TRBV5-1, the J gene TRBJ2-6; D is undetermined. The CDR3 contains 15 residues. Germline V CDR1 and CDR2: SGHRS, YFSETQ. V was cut by 3 bases and J by 0 bases, with 7 bases left in between.

The chain links TRBV3-1 to TRBJ2-1; 8 bases fit TRBD2. CDR3 length equals 17 residues. The germline V gene has CDR1 LGHDT and CDR2 YNNKEL (reference sequence). V dropped 2 bases and J dropped 2; count of bases not matched to a gene: 8. This chain's CDR3 is CASSQKRTSRPYNEQFF. The CDR3 region has the DNA TGTGCCAGCAGCCAAAAACGGACTAGCCGTCCCTACAATGAGCAGTTCTTC.

This clonotype was seen ten or more times. The chain carries TRBV2 and TRBJ2-5, with D unclear. The CDR3 extends over 16 amino acids. V was clipped by 2 bases and J by 2 bases, with 15 bases between them. The germline gives CDR1 SNHLY, CDR2 FYNNEI. As DNA, the CDR3 is TGTGCCAGCAGTGAATCAATCACAACCCAACAAGAGACCCAGTACTTC. This sequence encodes CASSESITTQQETQYF.

V gene TRBV19 combines with J gene TRBJ2-7, with D maybe TRBD1 (6 bases). V was clipped by 2 bases and J by 9 bases, with 32 bases between them. The CDR3 sequence is 19 residues long. CDR1 and CDR2 (germline): LNHDA, SQIVND (reference sequence). CDR3 in amino acids: CASSIRGTPLAGEKRRQYF. CDR3 sequence (DNA): TGTGCCAGTAGTATACGTGGGACACCCCTCGCTGGCGAGAAGCGGCGGCAGTACTTC.

The J gene is TRBJ2-7, the V gene TRBV6-5, with 9 bases matching TRBD1. The CDR3 covers 15 residues. In germline, CDR1 is MNHEY, CDR2 SVGAGI. J lost 4 bases, V lost 1 base, and 5 bases had no gene match. CDR3 in amino acids: CASSYLGGQGYEQYF. As DNA, the CDR3 is TGTGCCAGCAGTTACTTGGGGGGACAGGGTTACGAGCAGTACTTC.

This chain uses TRBV5-1 with TRBJ2-7; 7 nucleotides align to TRBD2. The J segment lost 4 bases and the V segment lost 5 bases, leaving 12 bases of the junction unmatched. Germline V gene lookup returns CDR1 SGHRS and CDR2 YFSETQ. The length of the CDR3 is 15 residues. The CDR3: CASSLGGTTRYEQYF. As DNA, the CDR3 is TGCGCCAGCAGTCTCGGCGGGACTACCCGATACGAGCAGTACTTC.

This clonotype was counted many times. A read error may produce the germline difference seen at one junction end. The gene calls are TRBV9 and TRBJ2-7; tentative D call: TRBD1 (6 bases). The germline CDR1 and CDR2 sequences are SGDLS and YYNGEE. CDR3 length: 14 residues. CDR3 coding DNA: TGCGCCAGCAGCGCCCGGGACACCTCCTACGAGCAGTACTTC. It is translated as CASSARDTSYEQYF.